The TCR beta chain under discussion was sequenced for a study of T-cell memory formation after mild COVID-19. Across the study: For the most part, TCR clusters were specific to one donor. Study-wide results and limits: The study detected some responding clones in pre-infection memory, suggesting cross-reactive memory joined. Clones that contracted clustered mainly in CM and EM if CD4+ and in EMRA if CD8+.

Using its own MiXCR run on the 5' RACE reads, TCRdb lists one record per CDR3 protein. The sample includes under 150,000 distinct CDR3 sequences, about 16% seen only once; the top ten take more than 11%. Unmatched junction bases numbered 12, after V lost 4 bases and J lost 5 bases. The CDR3 is 17 amino acids. Germline V gene sequence: CDR1 MNHEY, CDR2 SVGAGI. This clonotype was seen many times. Its antigen remains unidentified. The clonotype comes from an adult woman who had mild COVID-19 (a few samples of this study predate the infection). Cell type and time point are not known. Specimen: PBMCs or a T cell subset sorted from them (not recorded which). This chain joins TRBV6-5 and TRBJ2-5; 11 bases are shared with TRBD2. Written as DNA, the CDR3 is TGTGCCAGCAGTTCGCCAACTCTAGCGGGGGGAGTGGAGACCCAGTACTTC. Residues: CASSSPTLAGGVETQYF.